A selection of T cell receptor beta chains follows, all from one sample in a study of blood T cell repertoires in COVID-19. Assay: immunoSEQ multiplex PCR; the TCRdb copy retains only in-frame clones and omits some. The profile shows about 80,000 clones, around 80% of them singletons. Specimen: peripheral blood. The receptors here all came from a woman over 75 with acute or convalescent COVID-19. Both conserved end residues are trimmed from each CDR3.

J: TRBJ1-2; V: TRBV19; CDR3: ASSIRGAYGYT
J: TRBJ1-2; V: TRBV12-5; CDR3: ASGLTNGYT
J: TRBJ1-1; V: TRBV6-1; CDR3: ASSEGTANTEAF
J: TRBJ2-7; V: TRBV7-9; CDR3: ASSQIPSYEQY
J: TRBJ2-3; V: TRBV20-1; CDR3: AGAGDTQY
J: TRBJ2-7; V: TRBV27; CDR3: ASSESTSGVGEYEQY
J: TRBJ1-2; V: TRBV7-9; CDR3: ASSFRGTGYT
J: TRBJ2-3; V: TRBV20-1; CDR3: SASDQAFADTQY
J: TRBJ2-4; V: TRBV7-6; CDR3: ASSSYSAGKNIQY
J: TRBJ1-5; V: TRBV7-8; CDR3: ASSLDLTGWQPQH
J: TRBJ1-1; V: TRBV24-1; CDR3: ATSDLDREVGTEAF
J: TRBJ2-1; V: TRBV6-4; CDR3: ASRLLAGARNEQF
J: TRBJ1-5; V: TRBV7-9; CDR3: ASSFEGRQPQH
J: TRBJ1-1; V: TRBV9; CDR3: ASSVRDRPNTEAF
J: TRBJ2-7; V: TRBV2; CDR3: ASRTGITAYEQY
J: TRBJ2-1; V: TRBV27; CDR3: ASSFTGTGVRVNAEQF
J: TRBJ2-2; V: TRBV7-9; CDR3: ASSLGQPTGELF
J: TRBJ1-1; V: TRBV7-9; CDR3: ASSPSLGGEGTEAF
J: TRBJ2-3; V: TRBV7-2; CDR3: ASSWRGGTDTQY
J: TRBJ1-2; V: TRBV30; CDR3: AWGAQGVYGYT
J: TRBJ1-2; V: TRBV7-2; CDR3: ASSTQQGAAHGYT
J: TRBJ2-4; V: TRBV6-1; CDR3: ASNDFYGASDLAKNIQY